What follows describes a single T cell receptor (beta chain). Its specificity is not known. The germline V gene encodes CDR1 SEHNR and CDR2 FQNEAQ (reference sequence). This CDR3 region has 15 residues. V lost 0 bases and J lost 6, with 12 bases in between. TCRdb's table, derived via immunoSEQ multiplex PCR, lists solely in-frame clones and lacks some. The sample lists fewer than 65,000 clones, 80% to 90% occurring once. This sample stems from a study of cytomegalovirus exposure and HLA in healthy donors. Study-wide results and limits: In a later analysis, first-cohort TCR clusters were found to tend to co-occur in the 90 to 150 validation repertoires. The listing of 150 to 200 TCR beta chains classed them as cytomegalovirus-associated. Reported results showed that the classifier diagnosed cytomegalovirus status with high specificity and sensitivity. Most TCRs appeared rarely, but some public TCRs recurred in many donors.

The sample taken for sequencing was PBMCs. This receptor was obtained from a woman under 30 in good health and CMV-seronegative. The chain combines TRBV7-9 with TRBJ2-1, with TRBD2 as a possible D gene (7 bases). The CDR3 bases are TGTGCCAGCAGCTTAGCGGGGGGGCCGGGCAATGAGCAGTTCTTC. It is translated as CASSLAGGPGNEQFF.